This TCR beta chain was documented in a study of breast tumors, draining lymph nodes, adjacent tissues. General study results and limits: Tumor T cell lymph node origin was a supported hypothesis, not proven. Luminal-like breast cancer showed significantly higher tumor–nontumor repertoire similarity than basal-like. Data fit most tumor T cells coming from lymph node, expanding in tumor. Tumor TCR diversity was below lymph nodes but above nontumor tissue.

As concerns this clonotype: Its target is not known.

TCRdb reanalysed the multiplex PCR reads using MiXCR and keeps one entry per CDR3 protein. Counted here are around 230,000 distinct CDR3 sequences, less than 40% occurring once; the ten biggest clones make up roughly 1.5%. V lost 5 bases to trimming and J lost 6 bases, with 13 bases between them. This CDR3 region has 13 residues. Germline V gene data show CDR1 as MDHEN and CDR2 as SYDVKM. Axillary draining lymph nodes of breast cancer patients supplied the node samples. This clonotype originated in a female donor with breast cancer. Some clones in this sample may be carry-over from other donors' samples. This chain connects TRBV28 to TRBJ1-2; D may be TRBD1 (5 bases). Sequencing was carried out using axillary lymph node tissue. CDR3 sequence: CASSRGGRDGYTF. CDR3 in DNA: TGTGCCAGCAGTCGCGGGGGTCGGGATGGCTACACCTTC.